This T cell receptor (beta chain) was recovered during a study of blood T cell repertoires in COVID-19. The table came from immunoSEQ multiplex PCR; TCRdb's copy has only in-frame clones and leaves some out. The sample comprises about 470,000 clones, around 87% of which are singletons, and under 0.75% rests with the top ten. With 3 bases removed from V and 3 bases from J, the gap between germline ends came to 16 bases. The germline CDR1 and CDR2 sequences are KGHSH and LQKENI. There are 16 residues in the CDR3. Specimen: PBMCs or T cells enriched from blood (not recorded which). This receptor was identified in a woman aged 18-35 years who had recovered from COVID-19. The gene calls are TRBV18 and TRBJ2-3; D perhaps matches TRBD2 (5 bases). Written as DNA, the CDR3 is TGTGCCAGCTCACCGCTTAGAGAGGGAACAACAGATACGCAGTATTTT. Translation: CASSPLREGTTDTQYF.